One sample yielded the 29 T cell receptor delta chains listed below, sequenced in a study of γδ T cells in repeated Plasmodium falciparum infection. Gammadelta T cells were flow-sorted from PBMC into Vgamma9/Vdelta2+ and Vdelta2-negative populations for bulk analysis. TCRdb re-analyzed the multiplex PCR reads via CATT. The sample has tens of thousands of delta-chain clones; more than 1.4% are singletons. Sequencing was carried out using gamma-delta T cells from blood. These receptors were obtained from a pool of human donors (malaria-infected and uninfected, not separated).

Concerning this clone itself: TCRdb pairs this DNA with a much larger clone's protein that differs at residue 5, likely a read error; the protein shown was translated from the DNA. This chain joins TRDV3 and TRDJ1; D unclear. Between the trimmed V and J ends, which lost 4 bases and 0 bases, there was a span of 15 bases. This CDR3 region has 14 residues. The germline V gene encodes CDR1 TVYSNPD and CDR2 GDNSRS (reference sequence). CDR3 loop: CASQAGLYTDKLIF. DNA for the CDR3: TGTGCCTCCCAGGCGGGTTTGTACACCGATAAACTCATCTTT.

To note about this clone: The mismatch at residue 9 between this DNA's translation and the TCRdb protein of a much larger clone likely reflects a read error; the protein shown is translated from the DNA. The V call is TRDV1, the J call TRDJ1; no clear D. Assignment of the J gene here rests on matching the DNA to germline, because TCRdb gives none. V shed 2 bases and J shed 0 bases, with 13 bases lying between them. Germline V gives CDR1 TSWWSYY, CDR2 QGS. The CDR3 contains 16 residues. CDR3 protein: CALGETRAEYTDKLIF. DNA for the CDR3: TGTGCTCTTGGGGAAACAAGGGCCGAGTACACCGATAAACTCATCTTT.

This clone came up many times. The chain joins TRDV1 to TRDJ1; weak D call: TRDD3 (6 bases). This CDR3 comprises 12 residues. CDR1 and CDR2 from the germline V gene are TSWWSYY and QGS. Trimming took 2 bases from V and 8 from J, leaving 9 bases between them. The CDR3 loop reads CALGEWGGKLIF. The CDR3, as DNA: TGTGCTCTTGGGGAATGGGGGGGAAAACTCATCTTT.

There are a few counts of this clone. A single base is all that separates this from a far larger clone, so a read error is likely. Other DNA sequences in the sample encode the same CDR3. The chain carries TRDV1 and TRDJ1; possibly TRDD3 for D (5 bases). TCRdb leaves out the J gene; it was filled in here by matching the DNA to germline. Germline CDR1 and CDR2: TSWWSYY and QGS. This CDR3 comprises 20 residues. The CDR3 DNA follows: TGTGCTCTCGGGGGGCACCGGAGAAGGGCTCGCCCACTAACCACCGATAAACTCATCTTT. Translation gives CALGGHRRRARPLTTDKLIF.

With regard to this clone: A much larger clone is a single base away; this may be a read error. J is TRDJ1 and V is TRDV2; no definite D call. Germline V CDR1 and CDR2: GEAIGNYY, EKD. The CDR3 length is 14 residues. With 3 bases removed from V and 4 bases from J, the gap between germline ends came to 14 bases. CDR3 sequence reads: CACDAMLDFDKLIF. CDR3 coding DNA: TGTGCCTGTGACGCCATGCTTGACTTCGATAAACTCATCTTT.

Remarks on this clone: TCRdb's protein for this DNA is that of a much larger clone and differs from the translation at residue 3, likely a read error; the protein shown is the DNA translation. This chain joins TRDV1 and TRDJ1; 7 nucleotides line up with TRDD3. The germline gives CDR1 TSWWSYY, CDR2 QGS. The CDR3 covers 19 residues. The CDR3 region has the DNA TGTGCTCCTGGGGGGGGCGTCCTCAGGATACGCTCGTACACCGATAAACTCATCTTT. This sequence encodes CAPGGGVLRIRSYTDKLIF.

This clone was found a few times. This chain joins TRDV1 and TRDJ1, with TRDD2 matching 8 bases. TCRdb carries no J gene annotation; the J gene was assigned here by matching the DNA with germline. After removal of 2 bases from V and 0 bases from J, the junction contained 11 bases not matched to a gene. The CDR3 has 18 residues. The germline V gene encodes CDR1 TSWWSYY and CDR2 QGS. The CDR3 loop reads CALGEFSFLKGYTDKLIF. The CDR3 DNA reads as TGTGCTCTTGGGGAATTTTCCTTCCTAAAGGGGTACACCGATAAACTCATCTTT.

Regarding this clone: TCRdb's listed protein matches a much larger clone and diverges from this DNA's translation at residue 14, likely through a read error; the protein shown comes from the DNA. No J gene was named, though the V gene is TRDV1; TRDD3 is the table's D call, not checked against the DNA. The CDR3 is 16 amino acids. Germline V gene sequence: CDR1 TSWWSYY, CDR2 QGS. The CDR3 sequence is CALGDYCLPHTDKPIF. CDR3 DNA: TGTGCTCTTGGGGACTACTGCCTTCCACACACCGATAAACCCATCTTT.

Worth noting for this clone: A single base is all that separates this from a far larger clone, so a read error is likely. The sample has other DNA sequences that encode this CDR3 too. This chain links TRDV1 with TRDJ1; D is possibly TRDD3 (6 bases). Germline-derived CDR1 and CDR2 are TSWWSYY and QGS. The CDR3 has 19 amino acids. Here the CDR3 reads CALGENWDKLVGYTDKLIF. CDR3 coding DNA: TGTGCTCTTGGGGAAAACTGGGACAAACTCGTGGGGTACACCGATAAGCTCATCTTT.

This clone was picked up many times. The V call is TRDV3, the J call TRDJ1; 9 bases agree with TRDD3. This CDR3 is built from 20 residues. The germline gives CDR1 TVYSNPD, CDR2 GDNSRS (reference sequence). V trimming: 0 bases; J trimming: 3 bases; junction bases outside the gene matches: 23. The CDR3 region is CAFRVPPIILGDPISDKLIF. In DNA, the CDR3 is TGTGCCTTTAGGGTTCCCCCTATTATACTGGGGGACCCCATCTCCGATAAACTCATCTTT.

This clone was recorded many times. At the DNA level, this CDR3 is encoded by other sequences in the same sample as well. The chain carries TRDV1 and TRDJ1; TRDD3 matches 7 bases. With 0 bases clipped from V and 0 bases from J, the junction kept 22 bases outside the gene matches. The CDR3 has 22 residues. Germline lookup yields CDR1 TSWWSYY and CDR2 QGS. For the CDR3, the DNA is TGTGCTCTTGGGGAACTTTGGCTATTTTCTGAACTGGGGATCCAGTACACCGATAAACTCATCTTT. This encodes CALGELWLFSELGIQYTDKLIF.

Concerning this clone: One base separates it from a far larger clone, so it is likely a read error. Other DNA sequences of this sample code for an identical CDR3. The V gene is TRDV1, the J gene TRDJ1, with D possibly matching TRDD3 (6 bases). Per germline, CDR1 TSWWSYY and CDR2 QGS. CDR3 size: 15 residues. CDR3 DNA: TGTGCCCTTGGGGGCCCCTACACGGACACCGATAAACTCATCTTT. Its protein product is CALGGPYTDTDKLIF.

Regarding this clone: TCRdb's protein, taken from a much larger clone, differs from this DNA's translation at residue 13, likely owing to a read error; the protein displayed comes from the DNA. J is TRDJ1 and V is TRDV3, with 10 bases lining up with TRDD3. Germline assignment: CDR1 TVYSNPD and CDR2 GDNSRS (reference sequence). The V and J ends lost 2 bases and 2 bases, in that order; junction bases with no gene match: 23. This CDR3 comprises 20 residues. CDR3 sequence: CAFPSQFTGGSARGTDKLIF. DNA of the CDR3: TGTGCCTTTCCCTCCCAATTTACTGGGGGATCCGCTAGGGGAACCGATAAACTCATCTTT.

The table lists this clone with a few counts. CDR3 in DNA: TGTGCTCTTGGGGAACTAAGGCCCTACGTACTTAGAGACACCGATAAACTCATCTTT. Translation gives CALGELRPYVLRDTDKLIF. The chain recombines TRDV1 with TRDJ1, with D perhaps matching TRDD2 (5 bases). Because TCRdb records no J gene, it was assigned here through a match of the DNA to germline. V lost 0 bases and J 0 bases, leaving 20 bases between the germline ends. CDR3 length equals 19 residues. Germline loops: CDR1 TSWWSYY, CDR2 QGS.

The table lists this clone with a few counts. This probably arose from a read error, given a far larger clone one base away. Other DNA sequences from this sample encode an identical CDR3 as well. This chain uses TRDV2 with TRDJ1; D is ambiguous. The J gene comes from matching the DNA to germline here; TCRdb lacks it. V lost 3 bases and J lost 4, with 17 bases in between. The CDR3 is 15 amino acids. Per the germline V gene, CDR1 is GEAIGNYY and CDR2 is EKD. CDR3 in amino acids: CACDPLGSGRDKLIF. Here the CDR3 DNA reads TGTGCCTGTGACCCCCTTGGGAGCGGACGCGATAAACTCATCTTT.

This clone has a handful of counts. This likely came from a read error, as a far larger clone is one base away. The identical CDR3 is also encoded by other nucleotide sequences in the sample. The genes are TRDV2 and TRDJ1; 10 bases fit TRDD3. No J segment appears in TCRdb, so it was assigned here by matching the sequence to germline. This CDR3 is 14 amino acids long. Germline CDR1 is GEAIGNYY and CDR2 is EKD. The CDR3 spells CACDTGTGGSKLIF. The CDR3 nucleotides read TGTGCTTGTGACACCGGTACTGGGGGATCTAAACTCATCTTT.

This clone was observed many times. The TCRdb record carries a much larger clone's protein, which differs from this DNA's translation at residue 3; a read error is the likely cause, and the protein listed here is the DNA translation. The chain links TRDV2 to TRDJ1; 10 bases agree with TRDD3. TCRdb records no J gene; here it was assigned by comparing the DNA to germline. This CDR3 is 19 amino acids long. In germline, CDR1 is GEAIGNYY, CDR2 EKD. CDR3 in DNA: TGTGCCCGTGACTCAATGCCCGGTACTGGGGGATCCAACACCGATAAACTCATCTTT. Encoded protein: CARDSMPGTGGSNTDKLIF.

This clone was observed a handful of times. A far larger clone is one nucleotide away, so this likely arose from a read error. The same CDR3 is also encoded by other DNA sequences in this sample. The chain carries TRDV2 and TRDJ1; the match to TRDD3 covers 9 bases. No J gene is reported in TCRdb; it was inferred here by comparing the DNA with germline. The CDR3 is made up of 22 amino acids. The germline gives CDR1 GEAIGNYY, CDR2 EKD. J lost 0 bases, V lost 0 bases, and 22 bases had no gene match. CDR3 in amino acids: CACDTPDKRPSSSGGYTDKLIF. CDR3 nucleotides: TGTGCCTGTGACACCCCCGACAAAAGGCCTTCCTCTTCTGGGGGATACACCGATAAACTCATCTTT.

Worth noting for this clone: TCRdb records a much larger clone's protein for this DNA, with a difference at residue 6 that likely arises from a read error; the protein given is the translation of the DNA. This chain links TRDV2 with TRDJ3, with 8 bases lining up with TRDD3. TCRdb does not report a J gene; here it was assigned by matching the DNA to germline references. The trim removed 3 bases at V and 0 bases at J, leaving 9 bases unmatched. The CDR3 sequence is 19 residues long. The germline gives CDR1 GEAIGNYY, CDR2 EKD. The chain's CDR3 is CACDSNTGGPSWDTRQMFF. In DNA, the CDR3 is TGTGCCTGTGACTCCAATACTGGGGGGCCCTCCTGGGACACCCGACAGATGTTTTTC.

This clone was seen many times. A far larger clone is off by one base, so a read error is likely. The sample holds other DNA sequences that translate to the same CDR3. Written as DNA, the CDR3 is TGTGCTCTTGGGGAATGGGGATCGGACCCCGTGTACACCGATAAACTCATCTTT. This sequence encodes CALGEWGSDPVYTDKLIF. The chain uses TRDV1 and TRDJ1, with D possibly matching TRDD3 (6 bases). Trimming took off 2 bases at V and 0 bases at J, with 19 bases between the two ends. This CDR3 comprises 18 residues. CDR1 is TSWWSYY, CDR2 QGS, per germline.

This clone was found a few times. This sequence joins TRDV1 and TRDJ1, with D possibly TRDD3 on 6 matching bases. The CDR3 extends over 15 amino acids. Trimming stripped 0 bases from V and 0 bases from J, with 8 bases between. Germline values: CDR1 TSWWSYY, CDR2 QGS. For the CDR3, the DNA is TGTGCTCTTGGGGAACTGGGGGAACACACCGATAAACTCATCTTT. Its translation: CALGELGEHTDKLIF.

Details on this clone: TCRdb shows a much larger clone's protein in place of this DNA's translation, and the two differ at residue 26, likely through a read error; the protein shown is translated from the DNA. The V gene was identified as TRDV1, while no J gene was called; the table calls TRDD3, which could not be checked here. The length of the CDR3 is 28 residues. CDR1 is TSWWSYY, CDR2 QGS, per germline. CDR3 bases: TGTGCTCTTGGGGAAGCCTCCCGGCTTACCTCCATTCCTCAATATTCGCTTTCGTACTGGGGGATACTTAGTAAATTCATCTTT. It translates to CALGEASRLTSIPQYSLSYWGILSKFIF.

With respect to this clone: A far larger clone lies a single base away; this is likely a read error. Different DNA sequences within this sample yield the same CDR3. The CDR3 DNA is TGTGCTCTTGGGGATTCTTCCTTCCTCGGAAGAGTGTGGGGGATACGCACCGACAAACTCATCTTT. It is translated as CALGDSSFLGRVWGIRTDKLIF. The chain joins TRDV1 to TRDJ1; 11 bases are a match to TRDD3. Here the J gene came from matching the DNA to germline, since TCRdb omits it. The CDR3 runs 22 residues. Germline CDR1 is TSWWSYY and CDR2 is QGS.

This clone showed up many times. V gene TRDV1 combines with J gene TRDJ1; no definite D call. Germline loops: CDR1 TSWWSYY, CDR2 QGS. This CDR3 is 15 amino acids long. Trimming took 2 bases from V and 1 from J, leaving 11 bases between them. Here the CDR3 DNA reads TGTGCTCTTGGGGAATTTTTCCCGGCCACCGATAAACTCATCTTT. This gives the protein CALGEFFPATDKLIF.

This clone has only a few counts. This sequence may be a read error, since a much larger clone differs from it by one base. The J gene is TRDJ3, the V gene TRDV2; 13 nucleotides line up with TRDD3. TCRdb gives no J gene; it was assigned here by matching the DNA to germline. This CDR3 has 20 residues. Looked up from germline, CDR1 is GEAIGNYY and CDR2 is EKD. For the CDR3, the DNA is TGTGCCTGTGACACGTACTGGGGGATACGCGGCTCCTGGGACGCCCGACAGATGTTTTTC. Amino acid sequence: CACDTYWGIRGSWDARQMFF.

This clone occurred a few times. The protein TCRdb gives is from a much larger clone and does not agree with this DNA's translation at residue 12, likely a read error; the protein shown here comes from the DNA. The gene calls are TRDV1 and TRDJ1; a possible D gene is TRDD3 (6 bases). The germline V and J ends were trimmed by 5 bases and 1 base, with 23 bases remaining between them. The CDR3 sequence is 18 residues long. Germline V gene data show CDR1 as TSWWSYY and CDR2 as QGS. The chain's CDR3 is CALGKKYSRGGSTDKLIF. For the CDR3, the DNA is TGTGCTCTTGGGAAAAAGTATTCGCGTGGGGGGAGCACCGATAAACTCATCTTT.

Details on this clone: TCRdb attributes to this sequence the protein of a much larger clone, which differs from the DNA translation at residue 7; a read error is likely, and the protein displayed is translated from the DNA. J is TRDJ1 and V is TRDV1, with D perhaps matching TRDD3 (5 bases). The J gene is not listed in TCRdb, so it was assigned here from a DNA match to germline. V lost 0 bases and J lost 0, with 35 bases in between. CDR1 is TSWWSYY, CDR2 QGS, per germline. This CDR3 comprises 24 residues. The CDR3 DNA follows: TGTGCTCTTGGGGAACTAGGGCCGTTTCTCTCCATCAGGGATCAAACGATGTACACCGATAAACTCATCTTT. Protein sequence: CALGELGPFLSIRDQTMYTDKLIF.

Details on this clone: TCRdb records a much larger clone's protein for this DNA, with a difference at residue 9 that likely arises from a read error; the protein given is the translation of the DNA. The V gene is TRDV2, the J gene TRDJ3; no clear D gene. This CDR3 contains 15 residues. The V gene's germline CDR1 is GEAIGNYY and CDR2 EKD. Written as DNA, the CDR3 is TGTGCCTGTGACCATATCTCCTGGAACACCCGACAGATGTTTTTC. It is translated as CACDHISWNTRQMFF.

As to this clone: The amino acid sequence in TCRdb belongs to a much larger clone and departs from this DNA's translation at residue 18, likely a sequencing read error; the sequence shown is translated from the DNA. The rearrangement joins TRDV1 to TRDJ1; 11 nucleotides match TRDD3. The J gene is absent in TCRdb and was assigned here via DNA matching to germline. V was clipped by 4 bases and J by 3 bases; unmatched bases: 28. This CDR3 is built from 23 residues. Germline CDR1 reads TSWWSYY; CDR2 reads QGS. CDR3 region: CALGVIHFVPYWGIRGYADKLIF. The CDR3 DNA is TGTGCTCTTGGGGTCATCCATTTTGTTCCTTACTGGGGGATAAGGGGGTACGCCGATAAACTCATCTTT.